This TCR beta chain was captured by sequencing in a study of cytomegalovirus exposure and HLA in healthy donors. Whole-study findings and limits: Most TCR sequences proved rare, with some public TCRs found in many donors.

This CDR3 contains 13 residues. Unmatched junction bases numbered 4, after V lost 6 bases and J lost 8 bases. Germline CDR1 and CDR2: MNHNY and SVGAGI (reference sequence). TCRdb's copy holds only in-frame clones and misses some; the assay was immunoSEQ multiplex PCR. The sample records about 180,000 clones, 85% being singletons. Comment on this clone: Its antigen is still unknown.

The sample was PBMCs. The chain carries TRBV6-6 and TRBJ1-6; 7 bases agree with TRBD1. This receptor was taken from a man aged 18 to 35 in good health and CMV-seropositive. The CDR3 region has the DNA TGTGCCAGCAGGCCACAGGGGTATTCACCCCTCCACTTT. It is translated as CASRPQGYSPLHF.